One and the same sample provided the 15 T cell receptor beta chains below, sequenced in a study of T-cell memory formation after mild COVID-19. Via MiXCR, TCRdb re-called the 5' RACE reads, giving one row per CDR3 protein. The sample has 350,000 to 450,000 distinct CDR3 sequences, roughly 20% seen once. Sequencing was performed on PBMCs or a T cell subset sorted from them (not recorded which). All receptors come from an adult woman who had mild COVID-19 (a few samples of this study predate the infection). Cell type and time point are not known.

The table lists this clonotype with a few counts. The rearrangement uses TRBV20-1 and TRBJ2-1, with D tentatively TRBD2 (6 bases). The V gene lost 6 bases and the J gene lost 0 bases, with 18 bases spanning the gap. The CDR3 has 16 amino acids. Germline V gene lookup returns CDR1 DFQATT and CDR2 SNEGSKA (reference sequence). DNA of the CDR3: TGCAGTGCCCGGGACTTCCTAGGGAGCTCCTACAATGAGCAGTTCTTC. Protein: CSARDFLGSSYNEQFF.

The V call is TRBV7-9, the J call TRBJ2-1; 10 bases are shared with TRBD2. Germline V gene sequence: CDR1 SEHNR, CDR2 FQNEAQ (reference sequence). After removal of 5 bases from V and 5 bases from J, the junction contained 9 bases not matched to a gene. The CDR3 has 16 amino acids. Here the CDR3 reads CASSRNLAGANNEQFF. As DNA, the CDR3 is TGTGCCAGCAGCCGAAACCTAGCGGGGGCTAACAATGAGCAGTTCTTC.

This clonotype has just a few counts. The V call is TRBV4-3, the J call TRBJ2-7; 7 bases fit TRBD1. This CDR3 comprises 14 residues. CDR1 is LGHNA, CDR2 YSLEER, per germline. The trim removed 4 bases at V and 2 bases at J, leaving 5 bases unmatched. The CDR3 coding sequence is TGCGCCAGCAGCCCTTACAGGGGACCCTACGAGCAGTACTTC. Its translation is CASSPYRGPYEQYF.

The CDR3 sequence: CASSPWTEQETQYF. The CDR3 nucleotides read TGTGCCAGCAGCCCTTGGACGGAGCAAGAGACCCAGTACTTC. The V call is TRBV9, the J call TRBJ2-5, with D unresolved. CDR1 is SGDLS and CDR2 is YYNGEE in the germline V gene. V lost 4 bases to trimming and J lost 2 bases, with 12 bases between them. This CDR3 spans 14 amino acids. The full variable domain, in which reference TRBV9 and TRBJ2-5 provide the parts outside the CDR3, is DSGVTQTPKHLITATGQRVTLRCSPRSGDLSVYWYQQSLDQGLQFLIQYYNGEERAKGNILERFSAQQFPDLHSELNLSSLELGDSALYFCASSPWTEQETQYFGPGTRLLVL.

This clonotype occurred a few times. The chain joins TRBV7-3 to TRBJ1-1, with D uncertain. Trimming took 1 base from V and 1 from J, leaving 7 bases between them. CDR1 and CDR2 (germline): SGHTA, FQGTGA. There are 14 residues in the CDR3. DNA for the CDR3: TGTGCCAGCAGCTTAAGCGGGGAGAACACTGAAGCTTTCTTT. It translates to CASSLSGENTEAFF.

This clonotype was detected a few times. This sequence joins TRBV29-1 and TRBJ2-7, with 8 bases that match TRBD2. CDR3 size: 12 residues. V gave up 5 bases and J gave up 3 bases; unmatched junction bases: 3. Germline CDR1 and CDR2: SQVTM and ANQGSEA. The CDR3 DNA reads TGCAGCGTTTGTCGGGGGGGCTACGAGCAGTACTTC. This gives the protein CSVCRGGYEQYF.

The rearrangement links TRBV5-5 to TRBJ1-1, with 7 bases that match TRBD1. The CDR3 sequence is 12 residues long. V shed 4 bases, J shed 7 bases, and the junction held 4 bases outside the gene matches. Germline CDR1 SGHKS, CDR2 YYEKEE (reference sequence). This chain's CDR3 is CASSPTGIEAFF. In DNA form, the CDR3 reads TGTGCCAGCAGCCCGACAGGGATTGAAGCTTTCTTT.

This clonotype was counted a few times. The chain joins TRBV4-3 to TRBJ2-7; 7 positions match TRBD2. The CDR3 is 15 amino acids. The V gene's germline CDR1 is LGHNA and CDR2 YSLEER. J was trimmed by 2 bases and V by 0 bases; bases with no gene match: 4. The CDR3 sequence is CASSQERGRAYEQYF. CDR3 DNA: TGCGCCAGCAGCCAAGAGCGAGGGAGGGCCTACGAGCAGTACTTC.

This clonotype was counted only a few times. V usage is TRBV7-9 and J usage is TRBJ2-1, with D tentatively TRBD2 (5 bases). Germline CDR1 and CDR2: SEHNR and FQNEAQ (reference sequence). The CDR3 has 17 amino acids. The V gene lost 5 bases and the J gene lost 3 bases, with 20 bases spanning the gap. CDR3 amino acids: CASSPQLLAEDYNEQFF. Here the CDR3 DNA reads TGTGCCAGCAGCCCCCAGCTTCTAGCAGAAGACTACAATGAGCAGTTCTTC. Full variable domain (missing parts from reference TRBV7-9 and TRBJ2-1): DTGVSQNPRHKITKRGQNVTFRCDPISEHNRLYWYRQTLGQGPEFLTYFQNEAQLEKSRLLSDRFSAERPKGSFSTLEIQRTEQGDSAMYLCASSPQLLAEDYNEQFFGPGTRLTVL.

The chain couples TRBV5-1 to TRBJ2-4; 13 nucleotides line up with TRBD2. Germline trimming cut 5 bases from V and 0 bases from J; bases unmatched to any gene: 5. The CDR3 length is 17 residues. CDR1 is SGHRS and CDR2 is YFSETQ in the germline V gene. The CDR3 loop reads CASRTSGGPLAKNIQYF. CDR3 in DNA: TGCGCCAGCAGGACTAGCGGGGGGCCGCTAGCCAAAAACATTCAGTACTTC.

The chain carries TRBV7-9 and TRBJ1-4; possible D gene TRBD1, 5 bases. CDR3 length: 16 amino acids. CDR1 is SEHNR and CDR2 is FQNEAQ in the germline V gene (reference sequence). Trimming shortened V by 1 base and J by 2 bases, and 11 bases separated the two germline ends. CDR3 residues: CASSLGQGGTNEKLFF. The CDR3 DNA reads as TGTGCCAGCAGCTTAGGTCAGGGAGGGACTAATGAAAAACTGTTTTTT.

This clonotype was seen a few times. J is TRBJ1-1 and V is TRBV6-2 or TRBV6-3; D may be TRBD1 (6 bases). Germline-derived CDR1 and CDR2 are MNHEY and SVGEGT. CDR3 length equals 13 residues. The V and J ends lost 3 bases and 14 bases respectively, with 19 bases between them. This chain's CDR3 is CASSYRGQNGIFF. CDR3 bases: TGTGCCAGCAGTTATCGAGGACAGAATGGTATCTTCTTT.

This clonotype came up a few times. The chain is built from TRBV7-9 and TRBJ2-7; D ambiguous. The CDR3 is 13 amino acids. Between the trimmed V and J ends, which lost 7 bases and 5 bases, there was a span of 15 bases. Per germline, CDR1 SEHNR and CDR2 FQNEAQ (reference sequence). The DNA of the CDR3 is TGTGCCAGCACCGCTATTATCGCCCACGAGCAGTACTTC. Translated: CASTAIIAHEQYF.

The chain combines TRBV12-3 or TRBV12-4 with TRBJ2-2; D unclear. V was shortened by 2 bases and J by 6 bases, with 16 bases between the two germline ends. The CDR3 sequence is 16 residues long. The CDR3 reads CASSLSHRRLPGELFF. The CDR3 DNA follows: TGTGCCAGCAGTTTATCCCATCGCAGATTACCCGGGGAGCTGTTTTTT.

To note about this clonotype: This is likely a read error, given that the CDR3 carries no conserved phenylalanine or tryptophan at its end. The chain recombines TRBV9 with TRBJ2-7; 13 bases match TRBD2. Germline CDR1 reads SGDLS; CDR2 reads YYNGEE. CDR3 size: 15 residues. With 3 bases clipped from V and 5 bases from J, the junction kept 5 bases outside the gene matches. Here the CDR3 DNA reads TGTGCCAGCAGCGCTGGGACTAGCGGGGCGAACGAGCAGTACTTA. It translates to CASSAGTSGANEQYL.